One sample yielded the 11 T cell receptor beta chains listed below, sequenced in a study of vaccination and CD4 T cells after COVID-19. Antigen specificity for these receptors is unknown. Treatment: roughly ten-day PBMC culture with coronavirus spike peptide pools or control peptides (ViraFEST assay). Scientists ran DNA taken from cultured CD4+ T cells through the Oncomine TCR Beta short-read assay for sequencing. TCRdb recomputed calls from the PCR reads with MiXCR, one row per CDR3 protein. This repertoire shows approximately 17,000 distinct CDR3 sequences, around 47% found once; its top ten account for 4.9%. The sequencing used CD4+ T cells from blood, cultured in vitro, collected before SARS-CoV-2 vaccination. The receptor set was obtained from a human donor who had recovered from COVID-19.

This clonotype was counted between two and nine times. The chain has TRBV20-1 and TRBJ2-2; D remains ambiguous. Deletions cut 1 base from V and 2 bases from J, with 11 bases between. The CDR3 extends over 15 amino acids. Germline CDR1 reads DFQATT; CDR2 reads SNEGSKA (reference sequence). The CDR3: CSARVWGVNTGELFF. CDR3 bases: TGCAGTGCTAGAGTGTGGGGTGTAAACACCGGGGAGCTGTTTTTT.

The sample holds a few counts of this clonotype. The chain couples TRBV28 to TRBJ1-5, with 9 bases aligning to TRBD1. Trimming cost V 9 bases and J 7 bases; bases outside gene matches: 7. This CDR3 is built from 13 residues. The germline V gene encodes CDR1 MDHEN and CDR2 SYDVKM. CDR3 loop: CASFRDRAQPQHF. CDR3 nucleotide sequence: TGTGCCAGTTTCCGGGACAGGGCCCAGCCCCAGCATTTT.

The CDR3 protein is CASSLQGGGLTEAFF. The CDR3 DNA sequence: TGCGCCAGCAGCCTCCAGGGGGGGGGCTTGACTGAAGCTTTCTTT. This sequence joins TRBV4-3 and TRBJ1-1; TRBD1 matches at 7 bases. The trim removed 4 bases at V and 5 bases at J, leaving 10 bases unmatched. The CDR3 is 15 amino acids. Germline CDR1 reads LGHNA; CDR2 reads YSLEER.

The chain employs TRBV29-1 and TRBJ1-2, with 8 bases matching TRBD1. CDR1 is SQVTM, CDR2 ANQGSEA, per germline. CDR3 length: 13 residues. After removal of 7 bases from V and 4 bases from J, the junction contained 8 bases not matched to a gene. This chain's CDR3 is CSAPDRDGYGYTF. Here the CDR3 DNA reads TGCAGCGCCCCGGACAGGGATGGCTATGGCTACACCTTC.

V is TRBV2 and J is TRBJ2-7; TRBD2 aligns across 7 bases. V shed 6 bases, J shed 3 bases, and the junction held 8 bases outside the gene matches. CDR1 and CDR2 (germline): SNHLY, FYNNEI. The CDR3 runs to 14 residues. The CDR3 coding sequence is TGTGCCAGCAGCGCGGGACTACCCCTCTACGAGCAGTACTTC. It is translated as CASSAGLPLYEQYF.

This sequence joins TRBV29-1 and TRBJ1-1; no reliable D call. The CDR3 totals 14 residues. Germline CDR1 is SQVTM and CDR2 is ANQGSEA. The germline V and J ends were trimmed by 4 bases and 1 base, with 13 bases remaining between them. CDR3 in amino acids: CSVALKAPNTEAFF. DNA of the CDR3: TGCAGCGTTGCCCTGAAGGCCCCGAACACTGAAGCTTTCTTT.

This clonotype was seen more than once but under ten times. The J gene is TRBJ1-1, the V gene TRBV6-1; 7 bases are a match to TRBD1. V lost 7 bases and J lost 6; bases outside the gene matches: 11. There are 14 residues in the CDR3. Germline CDR1 reads MNHNS; CDR2 reads SASEGT. CDR3 amino acids: CASTSSGGASEAFF. CDR3 DNA: TGTGCCAGCACCTCCTCAGGGGGGGCTTCTGAAGCTTTCTTT.

The chain recombines TRBV21-1 with TRBJ2-7; TRBD1 reflects the table's D call only, with no check against the DNA. TRBV21-1 is a listed pseudogene. The CDR3 covers 19 residues. Written as DNA, the CDR3 is TGTGCCAGCAGCGGGAGGACAGGGGGCTTCTTCTCCCCTTACTACGAGCAGTACTTC. It codes for CASSGRTGGFFSPYYEQYF.

This clonotype was counted once. The V gene is TRBV2, the J gene TRBJ2-7; TRBD1 aligns across 7 bases. V was pared by 4 bases and J by 4 bases, with 4 bases of the junction left unmatched. CDR1 and CDR2 from the germline V gene are SNHLY and FYNNEI. The CDR3 length is 13 residues. The CDR3 region is CASSGPRGYEQYF. The CDR3 DNA is TGTGCCAGCAGTGGACCCAGGGGGTACGAGCAGTACTTC.

This clonotype was observed a handful of times. The genes are TRBV7-9 and TRBJ1-1, with D unclear. Trimming cost V 7 bases and J 1 base, with 13 bases left between them. The length of the CDR3 is 14 residues. Germline CDR1 is SEHNR and CDR2 is FQNEAQ (reference sequence). The CDR3 loop is CASKNPQENTEAFF. The CDR3 coding sequence is TGTGCCAGCAAAAATCCCCAGGAGAACACTGAAGCTTTCTTT.

This rearrangement joins TRBV27 to TRBJ2-7, with D possibly matching TRBD1 (6 bases). Germline values: CDR1 MNHEY, CDR2 SMNVEV (reference sequence). V gave up 8 bases and J gave up 4 bases, with 21 bases separating them. The CDR3 has 15 residues. Written as DNA, the CDR3 is TGTGCCAGCTCTCCTAATTCCGGGACACCATACGAGCAGTACTTC. It specifies CASSPNSGTPYEQYF.